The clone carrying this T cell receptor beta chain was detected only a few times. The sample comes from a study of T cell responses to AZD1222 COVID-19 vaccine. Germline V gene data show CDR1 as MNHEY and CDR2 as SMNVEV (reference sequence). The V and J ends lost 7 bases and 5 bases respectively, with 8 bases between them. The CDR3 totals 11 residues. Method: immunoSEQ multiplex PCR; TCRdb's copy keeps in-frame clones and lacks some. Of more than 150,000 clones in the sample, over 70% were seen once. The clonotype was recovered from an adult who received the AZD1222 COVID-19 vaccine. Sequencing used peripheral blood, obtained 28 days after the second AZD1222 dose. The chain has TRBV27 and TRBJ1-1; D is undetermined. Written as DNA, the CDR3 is TGTGCCAGCACTGGATATACTGAAGCTTTCTTT. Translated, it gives CASTGYTEAFF.